What follows is one T cell receptor beta chain and its context. This clonotype has more than one count but fewer than ten. It lacks a known antigen. Base-call qualities are not available, and no considerably larger clone is one nucleotide away. Ficoll-Paque density gradient centrifugation was the method used to isolate PBMCs. TCRdb names Illumina NovaSeq 6000 as the instrument used. Using 5'RACE with constant-segment primers, TCRalpha and TCRbeta cDNA libraries were constructed, with sample barcodes and unique molecular identifiers added in the process. RNA was extracted from every sample with Trizol reagent. The libraries were amplified in two PCR steps, and the second step added a second sample barcode and Illumina TruSeq adapters. Sequencing of libraries was performed on an Illumina NovaSeq with 2 x 150 bp paired-end reads. For the original study's pipeline: Reads were demultiplexed and collapsed into UMI-guided consensus sequences with migec v1.2.7. With mixcr v2.1.11, UMI consensuses were aligned to TRA and TRB V and J templates and assembled into clonotypes. A clonotype was counted as expanded or contracted only when both edgeR and NoisET called the clonotype significant, with the noise models trained on biological replicates. edgeR calls used a false discovery rate-adjusted p below 0.01 and a log2 fold-change threshold of 1. As an exploratory analysis of dynamics, max-normalized trajectories of the 1000 most abundant clonotypes were examined by PCA with hierarchical clustering. Separately sequenced CD4+ and CD8+ repertoires were used to assign the CD4 or CD8 phenotype of responding clones. The public reads were quality trimmed at Q25 with fastp and then assembled into clones with MiXCR by TCRdb, keeping productive beta chains. Every entry covers one CDR3 protein and lists the most common genes and DNA from its rows. Here the V and J calls rest on TCRdb's processing, not on the authors' analysis. This sample holds roughly 150,000 distinct CDR3 sequences; about 15% were observed only once. Of the sample, around an eighth is held by the ten largest clones.

This sample was included in a study of T-cell memory formation after mild COVID-19 (dated by TCRdb to about 2021). With respect to the entire study: TCR sequence clusters from the two donors were largely donor specific. T-cell clones expanding and contracting after mild COVID-19 in a couple of donors were tracked by longitudinal TCRalpha and TCRbeta repertoire sequencing. Two young, previously healthy adult volunteers made up the cohort, one male and one female. Broader findings and caveats from the paper: Some responding clones were found in pre-infection memory, which suggests that pre-existing cross-reactive memory T cells took part in the SARS-CoV-2 response. Whether the second-wave clones peaking on day 37 were SARS-CoV-2 specific was not confirmed. Only a couple of mild cases were covered by the study, and larger cohorts that include severe cases with pre-infection samples were considered necessary. Clones that contracted from day 15 to 85 showed balanced CD4/CD8 phenotypes, whereas a second wave of clones that expanded from day 15 to 37 leaned towards CD4+. Contracting CD4+ clones were found mainly in CM and EM memory subsets, while CD8+ clones were enriched in EMRA.

The CDR3 runs 15 amino acids, cysteine and phenylalanine included. Solely the CDR3 DNA is kept, with 45 bases framed from the first base. V is trimmed back by 4 bases and J by 5 bases, and the junction contains 11 bases that no gene match accounts for. CDR1 and CDR2, looked up from the germline V gene, are SGHRS and YFSETQ. The rearranged chain carries TRBV5-1 and TRBJ2-5; 7 bases in the middle match TRBD1. Input material: PBMCs or a T cell subset sorted from them (not recorded which). The clonotype comes from an adult woman who had mild COVID-19 (a few samples of this study predate the infection). The sample titles of this study are shuffled in the database, so cell type and time point are left out; the donor was told from shared clones. The DNA reads as follows: TGCGCCAGCAGCCCCGTCGACAGGGAAGTCGAGACCCAGTACTTC. Its translation is CASSPVDREVETQYF. The entire variable domain, with the stretches around the CDR3 drawn from the reference TRBV5-1 and TRBJ2-5 proteins, is KAGVTQTPRYLIKTRGQQVTLSCSPISGHRSVSWYQQTPGQGLQFLFEYFSETQRNKGNFPGRFSGRQFSNSRSEMNVSTLELGDSALYLCASSPVDREVETQYFGPGTRLLVL.